The 24 T cell receptor beta chains below come from one sample, sequenced in a study of shared clonotypes between healthy human individuals. Repertoires were generated with immunoSEQ multiplex PCR, while TCRdb's copy carries only in-frame clones and drops some. The table has approximately 2.5 million clones, about 92% seen once. Source material: naive CD4+ T cells sorted from blood. Subset of the sample: CD45RA+ positively selected. The source is a man aged 18 to 35 in good health.

The chain combines TRBV4-1 with TRBJ1-4; perhaps TRBD1 as D (6 bases). The germline gives CDR1 MGHRA, CDR2 YSYEKL. The CDR3 extends over 17 amino acids. V was cut by 2 bases and J by 4 bases, with 17 bases left in between. CDR3 sequence reads: CASSQWGLAPINEKLFF. CDR3 sequence (DNA): TGCGCCAGCAGCCAATGGGGGCTCGCCCCGATTAATGAAAAACTGTTTTTT.

The rearrangement links TRBV5-1 to TRBJ1-6; 9 bases fit TRBD1. With V trimmed by 4 bases and J by 11 bases, 7 bases remained unmatched. CDR1 is SGHRS, CDR2 YFSETQ, per germline. This CDR3 has 14 amino acids. Here the CDR3 reads CASSTGQGRTPLHF. DNA for the CDR3: TGCGCCAGCAGCACGGGACAGGGAAGGACACCCCTCCACTTT.

The rearrangement joins TRBV10-3 to TRBJ2-7; the D gene could be TRBD1 or TRBD2 (5 bases each). The CDR3 has 15 residues. Trimming removed 1 base at V and 1 base at J, with 11 bases between. Per germline, CDR1 ENHRY and CDR2 SYGVKD. CDR3 sequence: CAISEWGTLSYEQYF. The CDR3, as DNA: TGTGCCATCAGTGAGTGGGGGACGCTTTCCTACGAGCAGTACTTC.

This clone was counted a single time. The chain is built from TRBV28 and TRBJ2-7; TRBD2 matches 13 bases. V lost 3 bases to trimming and J lost 9 bases; unmatched junction nucleotides: 11. This CDR3 has 16 amino acids. CDR1 is MDHEN and CDR2 is SYDVKM in the germline V gene. CDR3 DNA: TGTGCCAGCAGTTTGCCTAGGAGGACTAGCGGGGGACGGCAGTACTTC. Translating gives CASSLPRRTSGGRQYF. Supplemented by reference TRBV28 and TRBJ2-7, the full variable domain reads DVKVTQSSRYLVKRTGEKVFLECVQDMDHENMFWYRQDPGLGLRLIYFSYDVKMKEKGDIPEGYSVSREKKERFSLILESASTNQTSMYLCASSLPRRTSGGRQYFGPGTRLTVT.

The gene calls are TRBV11-2 and TRBJ1-1; D not certain. The CDR3 is 15 residues long. Germline lookup yields CDR1 SGHAT and CDR2 FQNNGV. Trimming shortened V by 4 bases and J by 1 base, and 13 bases separated the two germline ends. The CDR3 bases are TGTGCCAGCAGCTCCCTATGGCAGCAGAACACTGAAGCTTTCTTT. It translates to CASSSLWQQNTEAFF. The full variable domain, completed using reference TRBV11-2 and TRBJ1-1, is EAGVAQSPRYKIIEKRQSVAFWCNPISGHATLYWYQQILGQGPKLLIQFQNNGVVDDSQLPKDRFSAERLKGVDSTLKIQPAKLEDSAVYLCASSSLWQQNTEAFFGQGTRLTVV.

The rearrangement uses TRBV2 and TRBJ2-2, with D possibly TRBD1 on 5 matching bases. V gave up 6 bases and J gave up 6 bases, with 14 bases separating them. The CDR3 totals 14 residues. Germline CDR1 reads SNHLY; CDR2 reads FYNNEI. CDR3: CASSLKEGAGELFF. The DNA for the CDR3 is TGTGCCAGCAGCCTGAAGGAAGGGGCCGGGGAGCTGTTTTTT.

This chain links TRBV2 with TRBJ2-2; possibly TRBD2 for D (6 bases). This CDR3 has 15 amino acids. Between the trimmed V and J ends, which lost 6 bases and 2 bases, there was a span of 13 bases. Germline lookup yields CDR1 SNHLY and CDR2 FYNNEI. The CDR3 spells CASRRGTSNTGELFF. CDR3 DNA sequence: TGTGCCAGCAGACGCGGGACCTCAAACACCGGGGAGCTGTTTTTT.

This chain joins TRBV6-5 and TRBJ1-2, with TRBD1 identical over 7 bases. J gave up 4 bases and V 5 bases, and 4 bases lay outside the gene matches. Germline V gene sequence: CDR1 MNHEY, CDR2 SVGAGI. The CDR3 spans 13 residues. For the CDR3, the DNA is TGTGCCAGCAGTCCCGGACAGGCCTATGGCTACACCTTC. Its protein is CASSPGQAYGYTF.

V usage is TRBV6-1 and J usage is TRBJ2-4, with a possible D match to TRBD2 (5 bases). The CDR3 length is 13 residues. The V and J ends lost 8 bases and 3 bases respectively, with 11 bases between them. Germline values: CDR1 MNHNS, CDR2 SASEGT. The CDR3 bases are TGTGCCAGCCGGGATGGTGGCAAAAACATTCAGTACTTC. This translates into CASRDGGKNIQYF.

This clone was seen only a few times. The J gene is TRBJ1-2, the V gene TRBV7-3; no definite D call. V lost 0 bases to trimming and J lost 4 bases, with 6 bases between them. The CDR3 spans 13 residues. CDR1 and CDR2 from the germline V gene are SGHTA and FQGTGA. CDR3 loop: CASSLTGSYGYTF. The DNA for the CDR3 is TGTGCCAGCAGCTTAACGGGCAGCTATGGCTACACCTTC.

The chain links TRBV29-1 to TRBJ1-1; weak D call: TRBD1 (5 bases). CDR3 length: 13 amino acids. V lost 6 bases, J lost 6 bases, and 17 bases lay in between. In germline, CDR1 is SQVTM, CDR2 ANQGSEA. The CDR3 region is CSVRRGTGAEAFF. The CDR3 bases are TGCAGCGTGAGAAGAGGGACGGGAGCTGAAGCTTTCTTT.

The chain has TRBV30 and TRBJ2-2; 9 positions agree with TRBD2. The germline V gene encodes CDR1 GTSNPN and CDR2 SVGIG (reference sequence). The CDR3 consists of 16 residues. V lost 8 bases to trimming and J lost 7 bases; unmatched junction nucleotides: 17. In DNA, the CDR3 is TGTGCCCGGGATTCGGGCGGGAGGGTAGTTGGCGGGGAGCTGTTTTTT. Its translation: CARDSGGRVVGGELFF.

V is TRBV5-1 and J is TRBJ2-3, with 10 positions matching TRBD2. This CDR3 region has 16 residues. V gave up 2 bases and J gave up 0 bases; unmatched junction bases: 3. Germline V CDR1 and CDR2: SGHRS, YFSETQ. Here the CDR3 DNA reads TGCGCCAGCAGCTTTTCGACTAGCGGGAGCACAGATACGCAGTATTTT. Residues: CASSFSTSGSTDTQYF.

J is TRBJ2-7 and V is TRBV28, with a possible D match to TRBD2 (6 bases). Deletions cut 8 bases from V and 0 bases from J, with 11 bases between. Germline CDR1 is MDHEN and CDR2 is SYDVKM. The CDR3 sequence is 13 residues long. The CDR3 DNA is TGTGCCAGCGTCCGGGGGAGCTCCTACGAGCAGTACTTC. Residues: CASVRGSSYEQYF.

This clone was observed a handful of times. The chain uses TRBV18 and TRBJ1-1; D is possibly TRBD1 (6 bases). The germline CDR1 and CDR2 sequences are KGHSH and LQKENI. The length of the CDR3 is 16 residues. V was trimmed by 2 bases and J by 1 base, leaving 14 bases between them. Here the CDR3 reads CASSPGRQESNTEAFF. DNA for the CDR3: TGTGCCAGCTCACCAGGAAGACAGGAATCGAACACTGAAGCTTTCTTT.

The J gene is TRBJ2-2, the V gene TRBV9; D uncertain. The length of the CDR3 is 14 residues. Per germline, CDR1 SGDLS and CDR2 YYNGEE. V was pared by 0 bases and J by 6 bases, with 9 bases between. DNA of the CDR3: TGTGCCAGCAGCGTAGTAGGGTCTCCCGGGGAGCTGTTTTTT. Translated, it gives CASSVVGSPGELFF.

This clone has more than one count but fewer than ten. The chain recombines TRBV4-1 with TRBJ1-5; 7 nucleotides line up with TRBD1. Looked up from germline, CDR1 is MGHRA and CDR2 is YSYEKL. The CDR3 is 17 residues long. Trimming at V came to 6 bases and at J to 0 bases, leaving 11 bases not matched to a gene. The CDR3 DNA sequence: TGCGCCAGCAGACACACAGGGGCGAAGGATAGCAATCAGCCCCAGCATTTT. Protein: CASRHTGAKDSNQPQHF.

The chain couples TRBV10-3 to TRBJ2-1; D is unresolved. The V end lost 0 bases, the J end lost 5 bases, and 11 bases lay between the germline ends. This CDR3 comprises 15 residues. Germline V CDR1 and CDR2: ENHRY, SYGVKD. The DNA of the CDR3 is TGTGCCATCAGTGAGTCGGCGATCTTCAACAATGAGCAGTTCTTC. It yields the protein CAISESAIFNNEQFF.

V usage is TRBV19 and J usage is TRBJ1-2; D is undetermined. The CDR3 extends over 11 amino acids. Trimming took off 7 bases at V and 2 bases at J, with 5 bases between the two ends. Germline V gives CDR1 LNHDA, CDR2 SQIVND (reference sequence). The CDR3 DNA follows: TGTGCCAGTACGGAGAACTATGGCTACACCTTC. Translated: CASTENYGYTF.

A word on this clone: In the same sample, other DNA sequences code for this CDR3. This sequence joins TRBV28 and TRBJ2-3; D gene uncertain. CDR1 and CDR2 from the germline V gene are MDHEN and SYDVKM. V shed 2 bases and J shed 7 bases, with 4 bases lying between them. There are 11 residues in the CDR3. This CDR3 is CASSLENTQYF. CDR3 in DNA: TGTGCCAGCAGTTTAGAAAATACGCAGTATTTT.

This sequence joins TRBV5-6 and TRBJ1-4; 7 nucleotides agree with TRBD1. After removal of 4 bases from V and 3 bases from J, the junction contained 6 bases not matched to a gene. Germline V lookup: CDR1 SGHDT, CDR2 YYEEEE. The CDR3 is 15 residues long. The CDR3 is CASSVTGTANEKLFF. CDR3 nucleotides: TGTGCCAGCAGCGTCACCGGGACAGCTAATGAAAAACTGTTTTTT.

CDR3 bases: TGCGCCAGCAGCTTGGAGCTGGCGACAGGGCCAAACACCATATATTTT. It yields the protein CASSLELATGPNTIYF. J is TRBJ1-3 and V is TRBV5-1, with 7 bases identical to TRBD1. Per germline, CDR1 SGHRS and CDR2 YFSETQ. The CDR3 has 16 residues. The V gene end was trimmed by 0 bases and the J gene end by 6 bases; junction bases not matched to a gene: 9.

The CDR3, as DNA: TGTGCCACCCAGGGACAGGGTGGGGGGCCAGGGTCCGGGGAGCTGTTTTTT. It is translated as CATQGQGGGPGSGELFF. V is TRBV10-3 and J is TRBJ2-2; TRBD1 matches 9 bases. V lost 10 bases and J lost 6; bases outside the gene matches: 18. The CDR3 has 17 residues. Per germline, CDR1 ENHRY and CDR2 SYGVKD.

A word on this clone: This CDR3 is also generated by other DNA sequences in the sample. V and J are TRBV5-1 and TRBJ2-3; no clear D. Trimming stripped 0 bases from V and 2 bases from J, with 7 bases between. The CDR3 is 14 residues long. Per the germline V gene, CDR1 is SGHRS and CDR2 is YFSETQ. In nucleotides, the CDR3 is TGCGCCAGCAGCTTGGCCTTCGCCACAGATACGCAGTATTTT. Amino acids: CASSLAFATDTQYF.